The sample holds one count of the clone carrying this TCR beta chain. The target antigen is unknown. The data stem from a study of cytomegalovirus exposure and HLA in healthy donors. Use of 60 Vbeta and 13 Jbeta primers characterized the PCR. Using immunoSEQ multiplex PCR, the repertoire was profiled, and TCRdb retains in-frame clones only, with some absent. The table has under 200,000 clones, 75% to 85% seen once; the top ten hold about 2.1%. Findings and limits, study-wide: Reported findings show TCR beta sequences accurately forecast HLA-A and HLA-B alleles in most subjects. Association of roughly 17,000 TCR beta sequences with HLA alleles was found at 0.05 false discovery rate in a later analysis. Within an earlier analysis, most TCR beta V segments proved productive either about 87% or about 30% of the time.

The CDR3 is 14 amino acids. The germline V gene encodes CDR1 MNHNS and CDR2 SASEGT. V was clipped by 1 base and J by 16 bases; unmatched bases: 13. This chain joins TRBV6-1 and TRBJ1-5, with 7 bases that match TRBD1. The sequence came from a woman aged 18-29 years in good health and CMV-seronegative. The sample taken for sequencing was PBMCs. CDR3: CASSEEGTVVEKHF. CDR3 nucleotides: TGTGCCAGCAGTGAAGAGGGGACAGTTGTCGAAAAACATTTT.